These T cell receptor beta chains were read from a single sample in a study of T cell responses to AZD1222 COVID-19 vaccine. TCRdb's copy holds only in-frame clones and misses some; the assay was immunoSEQ multiplex PCR. The sample lists about 72,000 clones, 80% to 90% seen once, with around 24% in the top ten. The sequencing used peripheral blood, collected on day 0 of AZD1222 vaccination. Receptor source: an adult in good health. Both conserved end residues are part of each CDR3. D genes are given only for firm matches. Size tells how often a clone was seen (once, few, many) or the class of an expanded clone, and some rows leave it out.

TRBV19	NA	NA	TRBJ1-6	CASRGDLRSSYNSPLHF	TGTGCCAGTAGGGGAGACCTAAGGAGCTCCTATAATTCACCCCTCCACTTT
TRBV5-1	NA	NA	TRBJ2-5	CASSLSGGGETQYF	TGCGCCAGCAGCTTGTCGGGCGGCGGGGAGACCCAGTACTTC
TRBV10-3	NA	NA	TRBJ1-5	CAISERSNPDQPQHF	TGTGCCATCAGTGAGAGGTCAAATCCGGATCAGCCCCAGCATTTT
TRBV29-1	NA	NA	TRBJ2-1	CSVSPPDGNAYNEQFF	TGCAGCGTATCCCCTCCCGACGGCAATGCCTACAATGAGCAGTTCTTC
TRBV19	NA	NA	TRBJ1-1	CASSIPATAFF	TGTGCCAGTAGTATCCCCGCCACAGCTTTCTTT
TRBV5-1	NA	TRBD2	TRBJ2-1	CASSPSGGNNEQFF	TGCGCCAGCAGCCCTAGCGGGGGGAACAATGAGCAGTTCTTC
TRBV4-1	once	NA	TRBJ1-2	CASSQDRPELNYGYTF	TGCGCCAGCAGCCAAGATCGGCCAGAATTAAACTATGGCTACACCTTC
TRBV7-2	NA	TRBD1	TRBJ2-1	CASSSTGFTPFGQFF	TGTGCCAGCAGCTCGACAGGGTTCACCCCCTTTGGGCAGTTCTTC
TRBV7-9	NA	NA	TRBJ1-2	CASSLRQEYGYTF	TGTGCCAGCAGCTTAAGACAAGAATATGGCTACACCTTC
TRBV20-1	NA	NA	TRBJ1-2	CSTSLRGDGYTF	TGCAGTACTAGTCTCCGGGGTGATGGCTACACCTTC
TRBV6-5	NA	NA	TRBJ2-7	CASKSGDYLYEQYF	TGTGCCAGCAAGTCAGGGGACTACCTCTACGAGCAGTACTTC
TRBV7-2	NA	NA	TRBJ2-6	CASSLETSYSGANVLTF	TGTGCCAGCAGCTTAGAGACATCCTACTCTGGGGCCAACGTCCTGACTTTC
TRBV14	NA	NA	TRBJ2-1	CASSQSGIYVGNEQFF	TGTGCCAGCAGCCAATCAGGCATCTATGTGGGAAATGAGCAGTTCTTC
TRBV7-7	NA	NA	TRBJ2-5	CASTLQETQYF	TGTGCTAGCACCCTACAAGAGACCCAGTACTTC
TRBV30	NA	NA	TRBJ1-1	CAWGGGTEAFF	TGTGCCTGGGGAGGGGGCACTGAAGCTTTCTTT